The 18 T cell receptor beta chains in this list originate from one sample, sequenced in a study of cytomegalovirus exposure and HLA in healthy donors (dated by TCRdb to 2015 to 2018). Libraries were built with the immunoSEQ multiplex PCR assay. For the multiplex PCR, a mixture combining 60 forward primers for TCR Vbeta segments and 13 reverse primers for TCR Jbeta segments was used. Held by TCRdb, this immuneACCESS table contains in-frame sequences only and omits some clones. Under half of the omission traces to an unresolved V gene where checked; the cause of the rest is unknown. The sample table shows some 150,000 clones, and about 71% are seen once. 2.8% of the sample is taken by the ten largest. The specimen sequenced was PBMCs. The receptors stem from a woman aged 25 to 39 in good health and CMV-seronegative.

The J gene is TRBJ2-3, the V gene TRBV5-4; TRBD2 matches 12 bases. This CDR3 is built from 16 residues. J lost 5 bases, V lost 2 bases, and 6 bases had no gene match. Germline V gene data show CDR1 as SGHNT and CDR2 as YYREEE (reference sequence). CDR3 sequence reads: CASSFLRTSGKDTQYF. As DNA, the CDR3 is TGTGCCAGCAGCTTCCTTAGGACTAGCGGGAAAGATACGCAGTATTTT.

The chain couples TRBV4-2 to TRBJ1-2; 10 positions match TRBD1. CDR1 and CDR2 from the germline V gene are LGHNA and YNFKEQ. Trimming took 0 bases from V and 7 from J; bases not matched to a gene: 11. CDR3 length: 17 residues. The CDR3 DNA follows: TGTGCCAGCAGCCAAGATCACTCGACAGGGGGCAGGTTTGGCTACACCTTC. Its translation is CASSQDHSTGGRFGYTF.

The chain has TRBV7-2 and TRBJ1-1, with 7 bases matching TRBD1. With V trimmed by 2 bases and J by 4 bases, 7 bases remained unmatched. CDR3 length: 15 residues. Germline assignment: CDR1 SGHTA and CDR2 FQGNSA. The CDR3 is CASSLQGELFTEAFF. In nucleotides, the CDR3 is TGTGCCAGCAGCTTACAGGGGGAGCTTTTCACTGAAGCTTTCTTT.

Notes on this clone: Other DNA sequences in this specimen translate into the identical CDR3. The chain is built from TRBV20-1 and TRBJ1-2; perhaps TRBD1 as D (5 bases). V was cut by 3 bases and J by 3 bases, with 5 bases left in between. CDR3 length equals 11 residues. Germline CDR1 and CDR2: DFQATT and SNEGSKA (reference sequence). The CDR3 sequence: CSARTDYGYTF. CDR3 nucleotide sequence: TGCAGTGCTAGGACAGACTATGGCTACACCTTC.

CDR3 region: CASSRVSSSNTEAFF. CDR3 nucleotide sequence: TGTGCCAGCAGCCGAGTCTCGAGTTCGAACACTGAAGCTTTCTTT. The V call is TRBV28, the J call TRBJ1-1; D unresolved. The ends were cut back, 6 bases at V and 1 base at J, with 15 bases in the middle. The CDR3 runs to 15 residues. Per germline, CDR1 MDHEN and CDR2 SYDVKM. The full variable domain, its missing parts supplied by reference TRBV28 and TRBJ1-1, is DVKVTQSSRYLVKRTGEKVFLECVQDMDHENMFWYRQDPGLGLRLIYFSYDVKMKEKGDIPEGYSVSREKKERFSLILESASTNQTSMYLCASSRVSSSNTEAFFGQGTRLTVV.

This clone was counted a few times. The chain uses TRBV7-9 and TRBJ2-3; D is undetermined. This CDR3 contains 13 residues. Germline V lookup: CDR1 SEHNR, CDR2 FQNEAQ (reference sequence). Trimming left V 5 bases short and J 5 bases short, with 11 bases between. In DNA, the CDR3 is TGTGCCAGCAGCCCCCCGGGTGAAGATACGCAGTATTTT. It is translated as CASSPPGEDTQYF.

The V and J genes are TRBV30 and TRBJ2-1; maybe TRBD2 (6 bases). The V gene's germline CDR1 is GTSNPN and CDR2 SVGIG (reference sequence). V lost 1 base and J 12 bases, leaving 16 bases between the germline ends. This CDR3 region has 13 residues. The CDR3 DNA reads TGTGCCTGGAGTGCCCCCCGACTAGTAGCGCAGTTCTTC. It encodes CAWSAPRLVAQFF.

The V and J genes are TRBV13 and TRBJ2-7; 9 bases agree with TRBD2. The CDR3 has 18 amino acids. Germline loops: CDR1 PRHDT, CDR2 FYEKMQ (reference sequence). V was pared by 2 bases and J by 4 bases, with 15 bases of the junction left unmatched. CDR3 region: CASSLRTSELTPSYEQYF. In DNA form, the CDR3 reads TGTGCCAGCAGCTTAAGGACTAGCGAGCTCACTCCTAGTTACGAGCAGTACTTC.

This rearrangement joins TRBV2 to TRBJ1-1; TRBD1 matches at 7 bases. J lost 1 base, V lost 5 bases, and 13 bases had no gene match. This CDR3 has 17 residues. Germline assignment: CDR1 SNHLY and CDR2 FYNNEI. CDR3 DNA sequence: TGTGCCAGCAGTACCCGACAGGGCGTGTTTACGAACACTGAAGCTTTCTTT. Its protein is CASSTRQGVFTNTEAFF. The entire variable domain, with the rest obtained from reference TRBV2 and TRBJ1-1, is as follows: EPEVTQTPSHQVTQMGQEVILRCVPISNHLYFYWYRQILGQKVEFLVSFYNNEISEKSEIFDDQFSVERPDGSNFTLKIRSTKLEDSAMYFCASSTRQGVFTNTEAFFGQGTRLTVV.

The chain links TRBV6-1 to TRBJ1-5; 7 bases are a match to TRBD1. The CDR3 runs to 17 residues. Germline V gene sequence: CDR1 MNHNS, CDR2 SASEGT. V dropped 1 base and J dropped 0; count of bases not matched to a gene: 6. Written as DNA, the CDR3 is TGTGCCAGCAGTGAAGTGGGACAGTCAGGTAGCAATCAGCCCCAGCATTTT. Protein: CASSEVGQSGSNQPQHF.

The chain couples TRBV5-6 to TRBJ1-2, with D perhaps TRBD1 (6 bases). CDR1 is SGHDT, CDR2 YYEEEE, per germline. The CDR3 totals 17 residues. With 3 bases removed from V and 0 bases from J, the gap between germline ends came to 18 bases. CDR3 bases: TGTGCCAGCAGCTCCCTCCCCGGGACATATACTAACTATGGCTACACCTTC. It specifies CASSSLPGTYTNYGYTF.

The rearrangement uses TRBV7-2 and TRBJ2-7, with 8 positions matching TRBD2. Germline-derived CDR1 and CDR2 are SGHTA and FQGNSA. Trimming removed 9 bases from V and 5 bases from J; junction bases left unmatched: 9. The CDR3 consists of 13 residues. This chain's CDR3 is CASRPGLAHEQYF. The CDR3 DNA sequence: TGTGCCAGTAGACCTGGACTAGCCCACGAGCAGTACTTC.

This sequence joins TRBV11-2 and TRBJ2-7, with a tentative D call TRBD2 (6 bases). The V gene's germline CDR1 is SGHAT and CDR2 FQNNGV. The CDR3 totals 17 residues. V was shortened by 2 bases and J by 1 base, with 18 bases between the two germline ends. DNA of the CDR3: TGTGCCAGCAGCTTACGCCGCACTAGCACCCAGTCCTACGAGCAGTACTTC. Translating it yields CASSLRRTSTQSYEQYF.

In this sample, this clone turned up once. Here the CDR3 reads CASSPPNLDSPIEMEQYF. For the CDR3, the DNA is TGTGCCAGCAGCCCACCTAATCTTGACAGTCCCATAGAGATGGAGCAGTACTTC. The chain recombines TRBV11-3 with TRBJ2-7; D is perhaps TRBD1 (5 bases). V lost 5 bases to trimming and J lost 7 bases, with 30 bases between them. This CDR3 region has 18 residues. Germline values: CDR1 SGHNT, CDR2 YENEEA. Full variable domain (rest looked up from reference TRBV11-3 and TRBJ2-7): EAGVVQSPRYKIIEKKQPVAFWCNPISGHNTLYWYLQNLGQGPELLIRYENEEAVDDSQLPKDRFSAERLKGVDSTLKIQPAELGDSAVYLCASSPPNLDSPIEMEQYFGPGTRLTVT.

The CDR3 sequence is CASSRLDRNDSPLHF. The DNA for the CDR3 is TGCGCCAGCAGCCGGCTAGACAGGAATGATTCACCCCTCCACTTT. The genes are TRBV4-1 and TRBJ1-6; a possible D gene is TRBD1 (6 bases). CDR1 is MGHRA and CDR2 is YSYEKL in the germline V gene. V shed 4 bases and J shed 8 bases, with 15 bases lying between them. This CDR3 spans 15 amino acids.

The rearrangement joins TRBV6-5 to TRBJ2-7; the D is unclear. CDR1 is MNHEY and CDR2 is SVGAGI in the germline V gene. The CDR3 runs to 12 residues. Trimming took 6 bases from V and 10 from J, leaving 16 bases between them. CDR3 DNA sequence: TGTGCCAGCAGAGCAGACACATCCGAACAGTACTTC. Translated: CASRADTSEQYF.

This rearrangement joins TRBV4-1 to TRBJ1-5; D is unresolved. The CDR3 contains 16 residues. Trimming removed 0 bases at V and 2 bases at J, with 11 bases between. Germline V gene sequence: CDR1 MGHRA, CDR2 YSYEKL. The CDR3 DNA sequence: TGCGCCAGCAGCCAAGATGGAGGTATCGGCAATCAGCCCCAGCATTTT. Translated: CASSQDGGIGNQPQHF.

The J gene is TRBJ2-2, the V gene TRBV4-1; 8 bases match TRBD1. The CDR3 loop spans 14 amino acids. Germline values: CDR1 MGHRA, CDR2 YSYEKL. The J segment lost 7 bases and the V segment lost 5 bases, leaving 6 bases of the junction unmatched. CDR3 region: CASSGTGLDGELFF. The CDR3 DNA reads TGCGCCAGCAGCGGGACAGGTCTGGACGGGGAGCTGTTTTTT.